Presented here are 21 T cell receptor beta chains from one specimen sequenced in a study of blood T cell repertoires in COVID-19. The protocol was immunoSEQ multiplex PCR, while the TCRdb copy is restricted to in-frame clones and leaves out a portion. This sample has some 58,000 clones, with about four fifths found just once. Sample: peripheral blood. The receptor source for this set is a human donor in a cohort sampled during active COVID-19.

The sample holds a few counts of this clone. The chain employs TRBV5-1 and TRBJ2-3; D not certain. CDR3 length: 15 amino acids. V was pared by 4 bases and J by 0 bases, with 12 bases between. The germline V gene encodes CDR1 SGHRS and CDR2 YFSETQ. The CDR3 nucleotides are TGCGCCAGCAGCCCCTCCGCCCAGAGCACAGATACGCAGTATTTT. Amino acid sequence: CASSPSAQSTDTQYF.

The chain employs TRBV6-5 and TRBJ2-1, with 9 bases identical to TRBD1. Germline V gives CDR1 MNHEY, CDR2 SVGAGI. V gave up 7 bases and J gave up 10 bases; unmatched junction bases: 5. The CDR3 totals 12 residues. The CDR3 nucleotides read TGTGCCAGCATTGGACAGGGGACGGAGCAGTTCTTC. Its protein is CASIGQGTEQFF.

The gene calls are TRBV9 and TRBJ1-1, with 7 bases fitting TRBD1. V shed 4 bases, J shed 1 base, and the junction held 4 bases outside the gene matches. The CDR3 is 14 residues long. CDR1 and CDR2 (germline): SGDLS, YYNGEE. The CDR3 nucleotides read TGTGCCAGCAGCCCCCGACAGGGGAACACTGAAGCTTTCTTT. Translated: CASSPRQGNTEAFF.

The rearrangement joins TRBV7-2 to TRBJ2-5; D might be TRBD1 (8 bases). V lost 4 bases and J 0 bases, leaving 24 bases between the germline ends. CDR1 and CDR2 (germline): SGHTA, FQGNSA. The CDR3 is 19 amino acids. The CDR3 DNA reads as TGTGCCAGCAGCTCAGGGGGCAGGCGGGGGCCCTCGTACCAAGAGACCCAGTACTTC. It encodes CASSSGGRRGPSYQETQYF.

The chain links TRBV7-9 to TRBJ2-7, with 9 bases matching TRBD2. CDR1 and CDR2 (germline): SEHNR, FQNEAQ (reference sequence). CDR3 size: 16 residues. V trimming: 0 bases; J trimming: 3 bases; junction bases outside the gene matches: 6. CDR3 bases: TGTGCCAGCAGCTTAGCCCGACTAGCGGAGGACTACGAGCAGTACTTC. Amino acids: CASSLARLAEDYEQYF.

V is TRBV4-1 and J is TRBJ1-5, with TRBD1 matching over 10 bases. The junction had 8 bases not matched to a gene; V was cut back by 0 bases and J by 9 bases. The CDR3 totals 16 residues. CDR1 and CDR2 (germline): MGHRA, YSYEKL. The CDR3 here is CASSQDPSGQGRPQHF. CDR3 in DNA: TGCGCCAGCAGCCAAGATCCCTCGGGACAGGGGAGGCCCCAGCATTTT.

The chain links TRBV5-1 to TRBJ1-2, with 7 bases identical to TRBD1. The V segment lost 1 base and the J segment 8 bases; nucleotides outside the gene matches: 8. The CDR3 is made up of 14 amino acids. Germline CDR1 SGHRS, CDR2 YFSETQ. CDR3 DNA: TGCGCCAGCAGCTTGATAGGGGGCGCGGAGGGCTACACCTTC. Its protein is CASSLIGGAEGYTF.

The chain combines TRBV3-1 (or the pseudogene TRBV3-2) with TRBJ2-7; 13 bases match TRBD2. J gave up 10 bases and V 8 bases, and 8 bases lay outside the gene matches. The CDR3 has 13 residues. CDR1 is LGHDT and CDR2 is YNNKEL in the germline V gene (reference sequence). The CDR3 protein is CASRSGLAGDQYF. CDR3 DNA sequence: TGTGCCAGCCGCTCAGGACTAGCGGGAGACCAGTACTTC.

V usage is TRBV6-6 and J usage is TRBJ1-1, with TRBD1 matching over 7 bases. Trimming cost V 6 bases and J 8 bases; bases outside gene matches: 6. Germline CDR1 is MNHNY and CDR2 is SVGAGI (reference sequence). This CDR3 region has 12 residues. CDR3 nucleotide sequence: TGTGCCAGCAGCTCGACAGGGATCGAAGCTTTCTTT. Protein product: CASSSTGIEAFF.

The gene calls are TRBV9 and TRBJ1-2; D call uncertain. The ends were cut back, 3 bases at V and 0 bases at J, with 3 bases in the middle. Germline V CDR1 and CDR2: SGDLS, YYNGEE. This CDR3 is built from 12 residues. The CDR3, as DNA: TGTGCCAGCAGCGCCACTAACTATGGCTACACCTTC. Its protein product is CASSATNYGYTF.

V and J are TRBV7-2 and TRBJ1-2; D gene uncertain. Germline CDR1 reads SGHTA; CDR2 reads FQGNSA. V gave up 4 bases and J gave up 4 bases, with 16 bases separating them. The CDR3 covers 15 residues. The CDR3 sequence: CASSSDLLRVYGYTF. The CDR3 DNA sequence: TGTGCCAGCAGCTCGGACCTCTTGAGGGTCTATGGCTACACCTTC.

The chain couples TRBV6-5 to TRBJ1-5; D unresolved. Germline assignment: CDR1 MNHEY and CDR2 SVGAGI. The CDR3 runs to 13 residues. Trimming took 11 bases from V and 2 from J, leaving 13 bases between them. Written as DNA, the CDR3 is TGTGCCGCCGGGAAGCGCGGCAATCAGCCCCAGCATTTT. This translates into CAAGKRGNQPQHF.

This clone has more than one count but fewer than ten. V and J are TRBV10-3 and TRBJ1-1; no clear D. V dropped 3 bases and J dropped 4 bases, with 15 bases sitting between them. CDR1 and CDR2 (germline): ENHRY, SYGVKD. CDR3 length: 15 amino acids. The CDR3 DNA reads as TGTGCCATCAGTGATTCGGGGAGGATCTCCACTGAAGCTTTCTTT. It translates to CAISDSGRISTEAFF.

The V and J genes are TRBV21-1 and TRBJ1-4. TRBV21-1 is reported as a pseudogene. This CDR3 has 16 residues. As DNA, the CDR3 is TGTGCCAGCAGCAATCCACCGTCGGGGACTAATGAAAAACTGTTTTTT. This translates into CASSNPPSGTNEKLFF.

This clone was detected only a few times. This chain joins TRBV5-6 and TRBJ1-2; TRBD1 aligns across 9 bases. V was pared by 5 bases and J by 3 bases, with 2 bases of the junction left unmatched. In germline, CDR1 is SGHDT, CDR2 YYEEEE. The CDR3 contains 13 residues. Here the CDR3 DNA reads TGTGCCAGCAGGTGGACAGGGGACTATGGCTACACCTTC. Amino acid sequence: CASRWTGDYGYTF. Full variable domain (rest looked up from reference TRBV5-6 and TRBJ1-2): DAGVTQSPTHLIKTRGQQVTLRCSPKSGHDTVSWYQQALGQGPQFIFQYYEEEERQRGNFPDRFSGHQFPNYSSELNVNALLLGDSALYLCASRWTGDYGYTFGSGTRLTVV.

The CDR3 protein is CASSQLAGATDTQYF. CDR3 coding DNA: TGTGCCAGCAGTCAACTAGCGGGAGCAACAGATACGCAGTATTTT. This chain uses TRBV28 with TRBJ2-3, with 11 nucleotides matching TRBD2. The CDR3 consists of 15 residues. Germline CDR1 MDHEN, CDR2 SYDVKM. The V and J ends lost 5 bases and 3 bases, in that order; junction bases with no gene match: 4.

The count of this clone is one. The chain couples TRBV10-3 to TRBJ1-1; 10 bases agree with TRBD1. The V segment lost 7 bases and the J segment 8 bases; nucleotides outside the gene matches: 10. This CDR3 contains 14 residues. The germline V gene has CDR1 ENHRY and CDR2 SYGVKD. For the CDR3, the DNA is TGTGCCATCAAGATAGACAGGGGGCAATCCGAAGCTTTCTTT. It is translated as CAIKIDRGQSEAFF.

This sequence joins TRBV9 and TRBJ1-4; D remains ambiguous. This CDR3 region has 16 residues. Germline V gene data show CDR1 as SGDLS and CDR2 as YYNGEE. V dropped 0 bases and J dropped 5 bases, with 14 bases sitting between them. The CDR3 sequence: CASSVDSGVKNEKLFF. In DNA form, the CDR3 reads TGTGCCAGCAGCGTAGATTCCGGAGTCAAGAATGAAAAACTGTTTTTT.

The chain employs TRBV7-6 and TRBJ1-1, with 7 bases fitting TRBD1. The CDR3 sequence is 18 residues long. Germline V lookup: CDR1 SGHVS, CDR2 FNYEAQ. V shed 0 bases, J shed 0 bases, and the junction held 10 bases outside the gene matches. The CDR3 loop reads CASSLAAGRGKVNTEAFF. The CDR3 bases are TGTGCCAGCAGCTTAGCAGCGGGCAGGGGGAAGGTGAACACTGAAGCTTTCTTT.

V usage is TRBV20-1 and J usage is TRBJ2-3; 7 bases align to TRBD2. Losses at the gene ends were 3 bases for V and 5 bases for J; bases not matched to a gene: 5. The germline gives CDR1 DFQATT, CDR2 SNEGSKA (reference sequence). CDR3 size: 13 residues. Here the CDR3 reads CSASRWGGDTQYF. CDR3 DNA: TGCAGTGCTAGTCGGTGGGGGGGAGATACGCAGTATTTT.

This sequence joins TRBV30 and TRBJ2-5, with D possibly being TRBD2 (7 bases). CDR1 GTSNPN and CDR2 SVGIG come from the germline V gene (reference sequence). The ends were cut back, 0 bases at V and 5 bases at J, with 10 bases in the middle. The CDR3 consists of 13 residues. The CDR3 DNA reads TGTGCCTGGAGTGTCGGGGGGCAGGAGACCCAGTACTTC. Its translation is CAWSVGGQETQYF.